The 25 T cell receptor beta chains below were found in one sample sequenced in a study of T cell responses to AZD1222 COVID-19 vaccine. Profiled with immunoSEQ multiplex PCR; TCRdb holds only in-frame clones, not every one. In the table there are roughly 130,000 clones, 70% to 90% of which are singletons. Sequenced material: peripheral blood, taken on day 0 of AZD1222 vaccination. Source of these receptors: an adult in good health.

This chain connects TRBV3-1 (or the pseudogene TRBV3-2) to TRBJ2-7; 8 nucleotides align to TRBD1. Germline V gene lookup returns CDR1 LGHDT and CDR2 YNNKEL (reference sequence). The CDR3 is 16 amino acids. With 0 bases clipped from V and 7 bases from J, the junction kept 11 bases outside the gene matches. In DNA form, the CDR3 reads TGTGCCAGCAGCCAAGATGTAAGACAGGGGACTTGGGAGCAGTACTTC. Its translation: CASSQDVRQGTWEQYF.

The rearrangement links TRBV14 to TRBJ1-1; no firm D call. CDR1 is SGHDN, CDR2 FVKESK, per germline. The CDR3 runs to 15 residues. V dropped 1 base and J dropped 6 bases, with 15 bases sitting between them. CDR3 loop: CASSQAMWASAEAFF. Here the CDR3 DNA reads TGTGCCAGCAGCCAAGCTATGTGGGCAAGCGCTGAAGCTTTCTTT.

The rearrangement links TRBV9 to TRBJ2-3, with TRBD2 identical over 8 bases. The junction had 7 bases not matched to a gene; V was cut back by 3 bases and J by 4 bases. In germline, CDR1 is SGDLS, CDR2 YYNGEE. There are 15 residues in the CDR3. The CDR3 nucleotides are TGTGCCAGCAGCGGGACGGGAGGGGCTGCAGATACGCAGTATTTT. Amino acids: CASSGTGGAADTQYF.

CDR3 sequence: CASSVRDRGYNEQFF. Here the CDR3 DNA reads TGTGCCAGCAGCGTCCGGGACCGAGGGTACAATGAGCAGTTCTTC. The J gene is TRBJ2-1, the V gene TRBV9; TRBD1 or TRBD2 may be the D gene (5 bases each). Trimming stripped 2 bases from V and 4 bases from J, with 13 bases between. Germline V gene lookup returns CDR1 SGDLS and CDR2 YYNGEE. The CDR3 covers 15 residues.

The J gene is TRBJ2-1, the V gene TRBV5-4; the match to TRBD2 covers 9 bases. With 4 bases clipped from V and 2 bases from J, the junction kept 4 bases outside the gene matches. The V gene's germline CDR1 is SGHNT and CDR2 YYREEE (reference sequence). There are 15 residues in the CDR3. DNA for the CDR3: TGTGCCAGCAGCCAAGCGGGGGGCACCTACAATGAGCAGTTCTTC. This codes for CASSQAGGTYNEQFF. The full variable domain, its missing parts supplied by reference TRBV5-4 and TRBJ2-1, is ETGVTQSPTHLIKTRGQQVTLRCSSQSGHNTVSWYQQALGQGPQFIFQYYREEENGRGNFPPRFSGLQFPNYSSELNVNALELDDSALYLCASSQAGGTYNEQFFGPGTRLTVL.

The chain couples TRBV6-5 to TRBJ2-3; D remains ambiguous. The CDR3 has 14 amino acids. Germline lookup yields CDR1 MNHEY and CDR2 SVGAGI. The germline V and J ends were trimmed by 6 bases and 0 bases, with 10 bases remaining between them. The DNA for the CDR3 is TGTGCCAGCAGCAATCCCGCCAGCACAGATACGCAGTATTTT. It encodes CASSNPASTDTQYF.

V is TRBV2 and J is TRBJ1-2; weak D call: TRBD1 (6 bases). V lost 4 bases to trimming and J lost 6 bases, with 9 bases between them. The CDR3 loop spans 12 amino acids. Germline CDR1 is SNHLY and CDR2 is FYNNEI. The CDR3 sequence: CASSAAGDGYTF. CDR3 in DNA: TGTGCCAGCAGTGCGGCAGGGGATGGCTACACCTTC.

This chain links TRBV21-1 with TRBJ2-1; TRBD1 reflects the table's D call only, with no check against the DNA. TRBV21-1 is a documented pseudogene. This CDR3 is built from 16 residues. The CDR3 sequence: CASSKAPTGSGNEQFF. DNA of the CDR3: TGTGCCAGCAGCAAAGCGCCGACAGGGAGTGGCAATGAGCAGTTCTTC.

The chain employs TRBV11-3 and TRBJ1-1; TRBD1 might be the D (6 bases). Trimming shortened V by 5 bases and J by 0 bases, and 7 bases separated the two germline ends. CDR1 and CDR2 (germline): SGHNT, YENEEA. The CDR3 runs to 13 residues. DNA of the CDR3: TGTGCCAGCAGCAGGGACATGAACACTGAAGCTTTCTTT. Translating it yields CASSRDMNTEAFF.

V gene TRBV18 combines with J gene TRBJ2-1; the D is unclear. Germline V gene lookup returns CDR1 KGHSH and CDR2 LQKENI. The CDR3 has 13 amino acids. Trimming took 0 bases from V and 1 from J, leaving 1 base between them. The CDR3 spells CASSPPSYNEQFF. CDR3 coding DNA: TGTGCCAGCTCACCACCGTCCTACAATGAGCAGTTCTTC.

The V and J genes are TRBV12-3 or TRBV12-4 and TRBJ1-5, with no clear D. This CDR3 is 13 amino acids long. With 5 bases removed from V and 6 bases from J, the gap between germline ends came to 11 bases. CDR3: CASSLGRVQPQHF. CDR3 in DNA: TGTGCCAGCAGTCTAGGCCGGGTTCAGCCCCAGCATTTT.

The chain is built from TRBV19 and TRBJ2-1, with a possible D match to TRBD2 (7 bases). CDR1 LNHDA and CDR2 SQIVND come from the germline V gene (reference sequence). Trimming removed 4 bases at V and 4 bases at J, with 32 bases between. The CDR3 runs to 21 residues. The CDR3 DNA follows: TGTGCCAGTAGTAGGGGTCGTTGGGGGCGGGAGACCGGGGGTTATTACAATGAGCAGTTCTTC. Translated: CASSRGRWGRETGGYYNEQFF.

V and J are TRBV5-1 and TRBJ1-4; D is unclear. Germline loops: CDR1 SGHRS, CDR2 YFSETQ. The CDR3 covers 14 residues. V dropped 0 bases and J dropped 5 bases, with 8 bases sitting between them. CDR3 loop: CASSLDGQNEKLFF. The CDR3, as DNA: TGCGCCAGCAGCTTGGACGGCCAAAATGAAAAACTGTTTTTT.

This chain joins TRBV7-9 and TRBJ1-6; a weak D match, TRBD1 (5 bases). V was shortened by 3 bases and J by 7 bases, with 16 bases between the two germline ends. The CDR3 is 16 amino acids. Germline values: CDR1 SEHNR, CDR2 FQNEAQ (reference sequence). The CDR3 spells CASSFSGGAHNSPLHF. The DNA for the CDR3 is TGTGCCAGCAGCTTTTCCGGGGGAGCTCACAATTCACCCCTCCACTTT.

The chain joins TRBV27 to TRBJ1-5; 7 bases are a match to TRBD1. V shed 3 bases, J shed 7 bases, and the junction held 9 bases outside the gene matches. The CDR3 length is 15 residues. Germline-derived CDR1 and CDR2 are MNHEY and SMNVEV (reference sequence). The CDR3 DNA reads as TGTGCCAGCAGTTTGAGAGACAGGGCTGACCAGCCCCAGCATTTT. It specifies CASSLRDRADQPQHF.

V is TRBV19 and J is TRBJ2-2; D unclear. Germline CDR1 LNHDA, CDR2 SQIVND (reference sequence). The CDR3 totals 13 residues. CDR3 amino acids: CASGTPNTGELFF. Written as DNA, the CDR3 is TGTGCTTCGGGTACTCCGAACACCGGGGAGCTGTTTTTT.

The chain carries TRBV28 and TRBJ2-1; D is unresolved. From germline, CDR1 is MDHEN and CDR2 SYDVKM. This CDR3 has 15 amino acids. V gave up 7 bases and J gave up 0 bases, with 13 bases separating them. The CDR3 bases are TGTGCCAGCAACCCCAGCCCAAGCTCCTACAATGAGCAGTTCTTC. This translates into CASNPSPSSYNEQFF.

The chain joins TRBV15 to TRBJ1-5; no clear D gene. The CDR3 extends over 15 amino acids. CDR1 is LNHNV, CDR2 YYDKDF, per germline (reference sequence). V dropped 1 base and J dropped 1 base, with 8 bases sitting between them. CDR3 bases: TGTGCCACCAGCAGAGCGGCTGGGAGCAATCAGCCCCAGCATTTT. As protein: CATSRAAGSNQPQHF.

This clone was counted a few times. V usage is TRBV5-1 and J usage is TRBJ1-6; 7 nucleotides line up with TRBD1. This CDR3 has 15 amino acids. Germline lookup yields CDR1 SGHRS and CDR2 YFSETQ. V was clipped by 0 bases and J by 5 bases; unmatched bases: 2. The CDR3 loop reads CASSLAGQNNSPLHF. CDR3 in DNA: TGCGCCAGCAGCTTGGCGGGACAGAATAATTCACCCCTCCACTTT. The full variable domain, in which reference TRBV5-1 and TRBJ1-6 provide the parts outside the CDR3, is KAGVTQTPRYLIKTRGQQVTLSCSPISGHRSVSWYQQTPGQGLQFLFEYFSETQRNKGNFPGRFSGRQFSNSRSEMNVSTLELGDSALYLCASSLAGQNNSPLHFGNGTRLTVT.

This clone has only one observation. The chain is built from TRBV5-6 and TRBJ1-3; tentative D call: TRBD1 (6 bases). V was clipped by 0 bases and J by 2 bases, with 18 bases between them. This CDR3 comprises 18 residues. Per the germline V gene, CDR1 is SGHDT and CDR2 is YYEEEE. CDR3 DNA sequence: TGTGCCAGCAGCTTGGTAGGTCGTCCAGGGGCGGCTGGAAACACCATATATTTT. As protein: CASSLVGRPGAAGNTIYF.

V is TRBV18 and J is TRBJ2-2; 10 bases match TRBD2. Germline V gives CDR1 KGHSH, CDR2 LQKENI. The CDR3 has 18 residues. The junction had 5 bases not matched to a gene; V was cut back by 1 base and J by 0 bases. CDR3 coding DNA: TGTGCCAGCTCACCACGGCTAGCGGGAGTGGCGAACACCGGGGAGCTGTTTTTT. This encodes CASSPRLAGVANTGELFF. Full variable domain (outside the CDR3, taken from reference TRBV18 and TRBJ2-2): NAGVMQNPRHLVRRRGQEARLRCSPMKGHSHVYWYRQLPEEGLKFMVYLQKENIIDESGMPKERFSAEFPKEGPSILRIQQVVRGDSAAYFCASSPRLAGVANTGELFFGEGSRLTVL.

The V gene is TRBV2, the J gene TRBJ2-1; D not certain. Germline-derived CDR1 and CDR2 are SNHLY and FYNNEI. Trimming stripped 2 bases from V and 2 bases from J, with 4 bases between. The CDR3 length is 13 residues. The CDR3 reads CASSEPAYNEQFF. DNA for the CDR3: TGTGCCAGCAGTGAACCTGCCTACAATGAGCAGTTCTTC.

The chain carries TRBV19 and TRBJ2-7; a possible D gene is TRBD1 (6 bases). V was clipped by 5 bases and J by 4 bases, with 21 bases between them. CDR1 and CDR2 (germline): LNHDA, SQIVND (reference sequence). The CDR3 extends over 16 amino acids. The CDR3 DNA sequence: TGTGCCAGTAGTCCCGCCGGGACATTTGATCCGTACGAGCAGTACTTC. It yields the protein CASSPAGTFDPYEQYF.

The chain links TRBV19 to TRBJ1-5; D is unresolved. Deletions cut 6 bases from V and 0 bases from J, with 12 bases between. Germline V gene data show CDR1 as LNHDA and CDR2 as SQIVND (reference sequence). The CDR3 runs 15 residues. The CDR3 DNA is TGTGCCAGTAGATTGAGGGATTATAGCAATCAGCCCCAGCATTTT. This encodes CASRLRDYSNQPQHF. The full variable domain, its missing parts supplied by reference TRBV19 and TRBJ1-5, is DGGITQSPKYLFRKEGQNVTLSCEQNLNHDAMYWYRQDPGQGLRLIYYSQIVNDFQKGDIAEGYSVSREKKESFPLTVTSAQKNPTAFYLCASRLRDYSNQPQHFGDGTRLSIL.

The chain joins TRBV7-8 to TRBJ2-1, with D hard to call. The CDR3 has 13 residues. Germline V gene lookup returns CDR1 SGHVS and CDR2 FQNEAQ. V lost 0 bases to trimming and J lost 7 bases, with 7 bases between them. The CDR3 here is CASSLAFRNEQFF. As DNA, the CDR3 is TGTGCCAGCAGCTTAGCGTTCCGGAATGAGCAGTTCTTC. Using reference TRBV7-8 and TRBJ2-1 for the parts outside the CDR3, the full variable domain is GAGVSQSPRYKVAKRGQDVALRCDPISGHVSLFWYQQALGQGPEFLTYFQNEAQLDKSGLPSDRFFAERPEGSVSTLKIQRTQQEDSAVYLCASSLAFRNEQFFGPGTRLTVL.